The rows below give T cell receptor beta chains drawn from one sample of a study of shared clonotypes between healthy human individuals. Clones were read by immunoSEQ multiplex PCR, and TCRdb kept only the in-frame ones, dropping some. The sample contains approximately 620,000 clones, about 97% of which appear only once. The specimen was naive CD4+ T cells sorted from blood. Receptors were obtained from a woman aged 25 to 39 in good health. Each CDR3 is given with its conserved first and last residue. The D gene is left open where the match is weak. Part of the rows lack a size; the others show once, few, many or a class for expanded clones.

CDR3 protein: CASQGTGIYNEQFF
CDR3 DNA: TGTGCCAGTCAAGGGACAGGGATTTACAATGAGCAGTTCTTC
V gene: TRBV19
J gene: TRBJ2-1
clone size: -
D gene: TRBD1

CDR3 protein: CASSVAGTGQETQYF
CDR3 DNA: TGTGCCAGCAGCGTGGCGGGGACGGGGCAAGAGACCCAGTACTTC
V gene: TRBV28
J gene: TRBJ2-5
clone size: -
D gene: -

CDR3 protein: CASSSSESETQYF
CDR3 DNA: TGTGCCAGCAGCAGTTCCGAATCCGAGACCCAGTACTTC
V gene: TRBV5-4
J gene: TRBJ2-5
clone size: -
D gene: -

CDR3 protein: CASSPGTQETQYF
CDR3 DNA: TGTGCCAGCAGTCCCGGGACCCAAGAGACCCAGTACTTC
V gene: TRBV28
J gene: TRBJ2-5
clone size: -
D gene: -

CDR3 protein: CASSLAAGNQPQHF
CDR3 DNA: TGTGCCAGCAGCTTGGCCGCGGGCAATCAGCCCCAGCATTTT
V gene: TRBV5-5
J gene: TRBJ1-5
clone size: -
D gene: -

CDR3 protein: CASSLEGGRWTEAFF
CDR3 DNA: TGCGCCAGCAGCTTGGAGGGGGGGCGCTGGACTGAAGCTTTCTTT
V gene: TRBV5-1
J gene: TRBJ1-1
clone size: -
D gene: -

CDR3 protein: CASRGQGSYEQYF
CDR3 DNA: TGTGCCAGCAGGGGACAGGGGTCCTACGAGCAGTACTTC
V gene: TRBV11-2
J gene: TRBJ2-7
clone size: -
D gene: TRBD1

CDR3 protein: CVRSSGQKVRRTYEQYF
CDR3 DNA: TGTGTCAGAAGCTCGGGACAGAAGGTCAGACGGACCTACGAGCAGTACTTC
V gene: TRBV7-5
J gene: TRBJ2-7
clone size: -
D gene: -

CDR3 protein: CASSLFRGLALDEQFF
CDR3 DNA: TGTGCCAGCAGCTTGTTTAGGGGGCTAGCTCTCGATGAGCAGTTCTTC
V gene: TRBV5-4
J gene: TRBJ2-1
clone size: -
D gene: TRBD1

CDR3 protein: CASSFGTGHNEKLFF
CDR3 DNA: TGCGCCAGCAGCTTTGGGACGGGTCATAATGAAAAACTGTTTTTT
V gene: TRBV5-1
J gene: TRBJ1-4
clone size: -
D gene: -

CDR3 protein: CASSRQSSYNEQFF
CDR3 DNA: TGTGCCAGCAGCCGGCAAAGCTCCTACAATGAGCAGTTCTTC
V gene: TRBV14
J gene: TRBJ2-1
clone size: once
D gene: -

CDR3 protein: CAWSDETSGNTIYF
CDR3 DNA: TGTGCCTGGAGCGATGAGACCTCTGGAAACACCATATATTTT
V gene: TRBV30
J gene: TRBJ1-3
clone size: -
D gene: -

CDR3 protein: CASSPAEGRPYNEQFF
CDR3 DNA: TGCGCCAGCAGCCCGGCAGAGGGGCGCCCCTACAATGAGCAGTTCTTC
V gene: TRBV5-1
J gene: TRBJ2-1
clone size: -
D gene: -

CDR3 protein: CASSLKRGYTYEQYF
CDR3 DNA: TGTGCCAGCAGCTTAAAGAGGGGGTACACCTACGAGCAGTACTTC
V gene: TRBV11-2
J gene: TRBJ2-7
clone size: -
D gene: -

CDR3 protein: CASSEGTSGSQADTQYF
CDR3 DNA: TGTGCCAGCAGTGAGGGGACTAGCGGGAGTCAAGCAGATACGCAGTATTTT
V gene: TRBV6-1
J gene: TRBJ2-3
clone size: -
D gene: TRBD2

CDR3 protein: CASSTRASGMGYTDTQYF
CDR3 DNA: TGTGCCAGCAGCACCCGGGCCTCTGGTATGGGGTACACAGATACGCAGTATTTT
V gene: TRBV9
J gene: TRBJ2-3
clone size: -
D gene: -

CDR3 protein: CASSQDGFYEQFF
CDR3 DNA: TGCGCCAGCAGCCAGGATGGATTTTACGAGCAGTTCTTC
V gene: TRBV5-1
J gene: TRBJ2-1
clone size: -
D gene: -

CDR3 protein: CASSWEGQGGPDTQYF
CDR3 DNA: TGCGCCAGCAGCTGGGAGGGACAGGGAGGACCAGATACGCAGTATTTT
V gene: TRBV5-1
J gene: TRBJ2-3
clone size: -
D gene: TRBD1

CDR3 protein: CASSWTGLAALSGANVLTF
CDR3 DNA: TGCGCCAGCAGCTGGACTGGACTAGCGGCTCTCTCTGGGGCCAACGTCCTGACTTTC
V gene: TRBV5-1
J gene: TRBJ2-6
clone size: -
D gene: TRBD2

CDR3 protein: CASSKDTGGNQPQHF
CDR3 DNA: TGCGCCAGCAGCAAAGATACAGGGGGCAATCAGCCCCAGCATTTT
V gene: TRBV5-1
J gene: TRBJ1-5
clone size: -
D gene: TRBD1

CDR3 protein: CASSPGRNEKLFF
CDR3 DNA: TGTGCCAGCTCACCGGGGAGAAATGAAAAACTGTTTTTT
V gene: TRBV18
J gene: TRBJ1-4
clone size: -
D gene: -

CDR3 protein: CATNTRDSSYGYTF
CDR3 DNA: TGTGCCACCAACACCCGGGACAGCTCTTATGGCTACACCTTC
V gene: TRBV30
J gene: TRBJ1-2
clone size: -
D gene: TRBD1

CDR3 protein: CASSTGAPYEQYF
CDR3 DNA: TGTGCCAGCTCGACAGGGGCTCCCTACGAGCAGTACTTC
V gene: TRBV18
J gene: TRBJ2-7
clone size: -
D gene: TRBD1

CDR3 protein: CASSRTGGDNSPLHF
CDR3 DNA: TGTGCCAGCAGTAGAACAGGGGGCGATAATTCACCCCTCCACTTT
V gene: TRBV11-1
J gene: TRBJ1-6
clone size: -
D gene: TRBD1

CDR3 protein: CASSPAQSPPPPDTQYF
CDR3 DNA: TGTGCCAGCAGCCCCGCGCAGTCTCCACCACCCCCAGATACGCAGTATTTT
V gene: TRBV9
J gene: TRBJ2-3
clone size: -
D gene: -

CDR3 protein: CASSLVPSSGVTDTQYF
CDR3 DNA: TGTGCCAGCAGTTTGGTCCCATCTAGCGGTGTCACAGATACGCAGTATTTT
V gene: TRBV28
J gene: TRBJ2-3
clone size: once
D gene: TRBD2

CDR3 protein: CASTQKAGVPQFF
CDR3 DNA: TGTGCCAGCACCCAAAAGGCGGGAGTACCCCAGTTCTTC
V gene: TRBV2
J gene: TRBJ2-1
clone size: -
D gene: TRBD2

CDR3 protein: CASSLVGDPYEQYF
CDR3 DNA: TGTGCCAGCAGTTTAGTAGGGGACCCCTACGAGCAGTACTTC
V gene: TRBV27
J gene: TRBJ2-7
clone size: -
D gene: -

CDR3 protein: CSVEGGLALDNEQFF
CDR3 DNA: TGCAGCGTTGAAGGGGGACTAGCGTTAGACAATGAGCAGTTCTTC
V gene: TRBV29-1
J gene: TRBJ2-1
clone size: -
D gene: TRBD2

CDR3 protein: CASRQGLNTDTQYF
CDR3 DNA: TGTGCCAGCAGACAAGGACTAAACACAGATACGCAGTATTTT
V gene: TRBV7-2
J gene: TRBJ2-3
clone size: once
D gene: -

CDR3 protein: CSAKRQDEQYF
CDR3 DNA: TGCAGTGCCAAACGACAGGACGAGCAGTACTTC
V gene: TRBV20-1
J gene: TRBJ2-7
clone size: -
D gene: -

CDR3 protein: CASSPTSGSVQYEQYF
CDR3 DNA: TGTGCCAGCTCACCGACTAGCGGGAGTGTTCAGTACGAGCAGTACTTC
V gene: TRBV18
J gene: TRBJ2-7
clone size: -
D gene: TRBD2

CDR3 protein: CSVGSDNYGYTF
CDR3 DNA: TGCAGCGTTGGCAGCGATAACTATGGCTACACCTTC
V gene: TRBV29-1
J gene: TRBJ1-2
clone size: few
D gene: -

CDR3 protein: CASTDSFSSGKQATDTQYF
CDR3 DNA: TGCGCCAGCACCGACTCTTTCTCTAGCGGGAAGCAAGCCACAGATACGCAGTATTTT
V gene: TRBV5-1
J gene: TRBJ2-3
clone size: once
D gene: TRBD2

CDR3 protein: CASSYGTSGDTEAFF
CDR3 DNA: TGTGCCAGCAGTTACGGAACATCAGGGGACACTGAAGCTTTCTTT
V gene: TRBV6-6
J gene: TRBJ1-1
clone size: -
D gene: -

CDR3 protein: CTSSRGQGAPNEQFF
CDR3 DNA: TGCACCAGCAGCCGCGGACAGGGGGCGCCCAATGAGCAGTTCTTC
V gene: TRBV1
J gene: TRBJ2-1
clone size: -
D gene: -

CDR3 protein: CASSVEGTSYEQYF
CDR3 DNA: TGTGCCAGCAGCGTGGAGGGAACTTCATACGAGCAGTACTTC
V gene: TRBV9
J gene: TRBJ2-7
clone size: -
D gene: -